These T cell receptor beta chains were read from a single sample in a study of CD8 T cells in ankylosing spondylitis. TCRdb fed the 5' RACE reads into MiXCR, producing one record per CDR3 protein. The sample includes 750,000 to 850,000 distinct CDR3 sequences, over 9.5% of them seen just once. Source material: blood, either unsorted or a sorted T cell fraction (not recorded which). The receptors were sampled from a male donor with ankylosing spondylitis. Both conserved end residues are part of each CDR3. A D gene is named only where the DNA matches it firmly. Where a row states a size, it is once, few, many or the class of an expanded clone; other rows omit it.

D	J	size	V	CDR3	DNA
NA	TRBJ2-3	once	TRBV11-2	CASSLGGKDTQYF	TGTGCCAGCAGCTTAGGGGGTAAAGATACGCAGTATTTT
NA	TRBJ2-6	NA	TRBV18	CASSPTAGPGGANVLTF	TGTGCCAGCTCACCCACCGCAGGGCCGGGCGGGGCCAACGTCCTGACTTTC
NA	TRBJ2-3	NA	TRBV3-1	CASSRDLWGDTQYF	TGTGCCAGCAGCCGGGACTTATGGGGTGATACGCAGTATTTT
NA	TRBJ2-1	NA	TRBV20-1	CSAAASTRSYNEQFF	TGCAGTGCTGCCGCCAGTACACGCTCCTACAATGAGCAGTTCTTC
TRBD2	TRBJ2-7	few	TRBV5-6	CASSSGTSGSEQYF	TGTGCCAGCAGTTCCGGGACTAGCGGGTCGGAGCAGTACTTC
NA	TRBJ1-2	many	TRBV7-2	CASSLGPYGYTF	TGTGCCAGCAGCTTAGGGCCCTATGGCTACACCTTC
NA	TRBJ2-1	many	TRBV5-1	CASSYDGTPPYNEQFF	TGCGCCAGCAGCTACGATGGGACACCACCATACAATGAGCAGTTCTTC
TRBD2	TRBJ2-7	NA	TRBV6-1	CASTRLAGGNLYEQYF	TGTGCCAGCACCAGACTAGCGGGAGGTAATCTCTACGAGCAGTACTTC
NA	TRBJ2-1	many	TRBV5-1	CASSLLTAADNEQFF	TGCGCCAGCAGCTTGTTAACCGCGGCGGACAATGAGCAGTTCTTC
NA	TRBJ1-2	few	TRBV5-1	CASGTENNYGYTF	TGCGCCAGCGGGACGGAAAACAACTATGGCTACACCTTC
NA	TRBJ2-7	many	TRBV6-5	CASTSIGGTYEQYF	TGTGCCAGCACGTCTATTGGCGGGACCTACGAGCAGTACTTC
TRBD1	TRBJ1-5	NA	TRBV5-1	CASSSGQINQPQHF	TGCGCCAGCAGCTCGGGACAGATCAATCAGCCCCAGCATTTT
NA	TRBJ1-1	few	TRBV10-3	CAISKYGRNTEAFF	TGTGCCATCAGCAAATATGGTCGGAACACTGAAGCTTTCTTT
NA	TRBJ1-1	many	TRBV2	CASSEVGRGTEAFF	TGTGCCAGCAGTGAAGTGGGGCGAGGCACTGAAGCTTTCTTT
TRBD2	TRBJ2-3	NA	TRBV4-3	CASSPRDARLAGTDTQYF	TGCGCCAGCAGCCCCAGAGACGCGCGACTAGCGGGCACAGATACGCAGTATTTT
TRBD2	TRBJ2-3	many	TRBV20-1	CSACGGLTDTQYF	TGCAGTGCATGCGGGGGGCTTACAGATACGCAGTATTTT
NA	TRBJ1-1	many	TRBV4-3	CASSPTGMGRVTEAFF	TGCGCCAGCAGCCCTACCGGAATGGGTAGGGTAACTGAAGCTTTCTTT
TRBD1	TRBJ2-2	NA	TRBV4-2	CASSQPPDRGPGELFF	TGTGCCAGCAGCCAGCCACCGGACAGGGGCCCCGGGGAGCTGTTTTTT